The 2 T cell receptor beta chains in this list originate from one sample, sequenced in a study of shared clonotypes between healthy human individuals. Sequencing used immunoSEQ multiplex PCR; TCRdb keeps in-frame clones, though not all of them. Seen here are roughly 1,000,000 clones, approximately 80% observed once, and the top ten hold approximately 0.52%. Sequencing input: memory CD4+ T cells from PBMCs. Subset specified: CD45RA-negative fraction. The source of these receptors is a man younger than 30 in good health. Some clones in this sample may be carry-over from other donors' samples.

V gene TRBV7-9 combines with J gene TRBJ1-3; D ambiguous. Per the germline V gene, CDR1 is SEHNR and CDR2 is FQNEAQ (reference sequence). Trimming removed 5 bases from V and 7 bases from J, with 21 bases in between. The CDR3 totals 16 residues. In DNA, the CDR3 is TGTGCCAGCAGCCGCCCCAGTTGGCAGTCCGGTAACACCATATATTTT. Encoded protein: CASSRPSWQSGNTIYF.

The chain uses TRBV10-2 and TRBJ2-1, with TRBD2 identical over 14 bases. Trimming cost V 8 bases and J 9 bases; bases outside gene matches: 6. CDR3 size: 14 residues. Germline lookup yields CDR1 WSHSY and CDR2 SAAADI. This CDR3 is CASGTSGRPTEQFF. For the CDR3, the DNA is TGCGCCAGCGGGACTAGCGGGAGACCCACTGAGCAGTTCTTC.